Reported below is one TCR beta chain. This sample was taken from a study of blood T cell repertoires in COVID-19. Whole-study context: Collection of acute and convalescent COVID-19 samples took place in the United States, Italy and Spain. T cells, B-cell-depleted T cells, or PBMCs provided the cDNA or gDNA that served as material.

Germline CDR1 reads SGHKS; CDR2 reads YYEKEE (reference sequence). CDR3 size: 14 residues. With 4 bases removed from V and 7 bases from J, the gap between germline ends came to 15 bases. Per the original data handling: Estimation of nucleated cell counts relied on the amplification of reference gene primers. TCRdb's copy holds only in-frame clones and misses some; the assay was immunoSEQ multiplex PCR. V, J and clone size were drawn from that table, and D and trimming were deduced from the DNA. The sample has roughly 84,000 clones; around four fifths are singletons. Input material: peripheral blood. This clonotype was obtained from a man at least 80 years old with active or convalescent COVID-19. This sequence joins TRBV5-5 and TRBJ1-5, with D unresolved. CDR3 sequence (DNA): TGTGCCAGCAGCCCTCATACGGGGAAACAGCCCCAGCATTTT. It encodes CASSPHTGKQPQHF.